Here is one TCR beta chain with its context. Researchers took RNA transcripts and amplified the TCR beta CDR3 regions from them. First-round RT-PCR targeting the TCR CDR3 was performed with the HTBI primer set. TCRdb re-called the multiplex PCR reads through MiXCR, storing one row per CDR3 protein. Of 400,000 to 500,000 distinct CDR3 sequences in the sample, under 15% were seen once. The data derive from a study of T cells in Graves' hyperthyroidism and ophthalmopathy. Uncontrolled infection, other autoimmune disease, pregnancy or lactation disqualified patients from enrolment. Diagnosing involved the use of clinical symptoms, serum thyroxine and TRAb, thyroid ultrasound and orbital computed tomography. With 4 bases removed from V and 5 bases from J, the gap between germline ends came to 12 bases. Germline V gives CDR1 LNHDA, CDR2 SQIVND (reference sequence). The CDR3 extends over 14 amino acids.

Sequencing used blood. This chain links TRBV19 with TRBJ1-5; D is perhaps TRBD1 (5 bases). The clonotype originates from a woman in her late teens or twenties with Graves' hyperthyroidism. CDR3 residues: CASSNGAVYQPQHF. The CDR3 DNA is TGTGCCAGTAGTAACGGGGCAGTCTATCAGCCCCAGCATTTT. Complete variable domain (other parts from reference TRBV19 and TRBJ1-5): DGGITQSPKYLFRKEGQNVTLSCEQNLNHDAMYWYRQDPGQGLRLIYYSQIVNDFQKGDIAEGYSVSREKKESFPLTVTSAQKNPTAFYLCASSNGAVYQPQHFGDGTRLSIL.